This entry is about one TCR beta chain. The target of this receptor is not known. Base qualities are not at hand, and no much larger clone is one base apart. The data stem from a study of T cells in Graves' hyperthyroidism and ophthalmopathy (dated by TCRdb to the late 2010s). As for the study more broadly: Peripheral blood was collected at initial diagnosis, before any treatment. To identify TCR V-J signatures that set the groups apart, the researchers used a discovery cohort of 100 patients, made up of under 50 with Graves' ophthalmopathy and about 60 with stable Graves' hyperthyroidism. Prospective prediction of ophthalmopathy was tested in an independent validation cohort of 18 to 20 hyperthyroidism patients and 17 patients who later progressed to ophthalmopathy. Thyroid tissue and blood T-cell repertoires from more than 5 Graves' hyperthyroidism patients were also compared in the study. After sampling, hyperthyroidism patients received methimazole starting at 30 mg daily, and ophthalmopathy patients received high-dose intravenous methylprednisolone. The 75 to 100 discovery patients were randomly split 7:3 into training and test sets. The paper reports TCR Vbeta CDR3 sequencing of some 140 peripheral blood samples: approximately 43 ophthalmopathy, under 80 hyperthyroidism and approximately 17 progressor patients. General study outcomes and caveats: Blood samples also contained most of the expanded thyroid clonotypes (frequency above 0.001), which suggests that blood repertoires may reflect thyroid immune responses. Sample size was not statistically predetermined, and blinding of investigators to group allocation was not performed. In cross-validation, a model built on a 13 V-J signature told ophthalmopathy apart from stable hyperthyroidism with approximately 90% sensitivity and roughly 81% specificity, and in testing the same model reached 80%/75%. In validation, the model predicted progression to ophthalmopathy a median of roughly six months before onset, with about 64% sensitivity and roughly 73% specificity.

Hyperthyroidism patients were aged 18 to 65 years and newly diagnosed, with disease duration of less than 2 months. Any patient with an uncontrolled infection, another autoimmune disease, pregnancy or lactation was excluded. Clinical symptoms, serum thyroxine and TRAb, thyroid ultrasound, and orbital computed tomography formed the basis for the diagnoses. Blood from progressor patients was collected at the time of first diagnosis with hyperthyroidism, before any ophthalmopathy symptoms had appeared. PBMCs were isolated from approximately 10 ml of fresh peripheral blood by Ficoll-Paque density gradient centrifugation. Progressor patients were initially diagnosed with Graves' hyperthyroidism and developed ophthalmopathy during follow-up. Total RNA was extracted with Trizol reagent, and quality was checked on an Agilent 2100 Bioanalyzer. V is clipped by 0 bases and J by 1 base, and the sequence between their germline boundaries is 10 bases long. The CDR3 covers 15 residues, taking in both the cysteine and the phenylalanine. Only CDR3 DNA remains: 45 bases, in frame from the first base. The CDR1 and CDR2 encoded by the germline V gene are SGHRS and YFSETQ.

The TCR beta CDR3 regions were amplified from RNA transcripts. For the first round of RT-PCR on the TCR CDR3, the HTBI primer set was used together with the Qiagen OneStep RT-PCR kit. Libraries were constructed in a second round of multiplex PCR, after which size selection and purification were carried out. Libraries were sequenced paired-end with 100 bp reads on an Illumina HiSeq2000. On the study's bioinformatics: SOAPnuke was used to process the raw data, with reads discarded if the reads contained adapters or uncalled bases, had a mean Phred below 15, or lacked an exact constant-primer or identifier match. High-quality paired reads were merged using COPE v1.2.5, and each unique nucleotide sequence was defined as a clonotype. MiTCR v1.1 was used to align the clonotypes against IMGT TRBV, TRBD and TRBJ reference segments. The analysis was restricted to V-J combinations with a frequency above 0.0001, which together covered 98% to 99.2% of the repertoires. A TCS score was defined as the ratio of F50 (clonal expansion) to E x V (chaos), with BLOSUM62-based TCRdist applied between CDR3 peptides within each V-J. Welch's t-statistics and random forest reduced around 510 V-J features to some 14, which were used in a naive Bayes classifier (R e1071). The public reads were run again by TCRdb, first through fastp at Q25 and then through MiXCR, and only productive beta chains were kept. One record per CDR3 amino acid sequence lists the most common genes and DNA. It is TCRdb's table, rather than the study itself, that gives the V and J calls and clone size. The sample includes 280,000 or so distinct CDR3 sequences, with less than 30% observed a single time. The top ten constitute about 30% of the sample.

The source of this sequence is a man aged 40-49 years with Graves' hyperthyroidism that later progressed to Graves' ophthalmopathy. Specimen: blood. The chain is assembled from TRBV5-1 and TRBJ2-5; the D region possibly corresponds to TRBD1 (6 bases align). The CDR3 reads CASSLAGVTQETQYF. At the DNA level, the sequence is TGCGCCAGCAGCTTGGCAGGGGTTACCCAAGAGACCCAGTACTTC.